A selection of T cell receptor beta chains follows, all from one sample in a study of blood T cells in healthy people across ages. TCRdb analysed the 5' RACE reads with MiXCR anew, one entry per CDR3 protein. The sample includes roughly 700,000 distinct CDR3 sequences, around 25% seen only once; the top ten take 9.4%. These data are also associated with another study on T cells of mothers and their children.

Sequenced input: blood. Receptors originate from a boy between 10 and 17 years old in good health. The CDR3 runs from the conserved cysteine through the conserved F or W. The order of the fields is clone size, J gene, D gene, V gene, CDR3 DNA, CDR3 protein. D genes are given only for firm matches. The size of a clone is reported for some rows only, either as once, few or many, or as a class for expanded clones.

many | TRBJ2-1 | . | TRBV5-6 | TGTGCCAGCAGCTTTGGCCGACGCCTTTACAATGAGCAGTTCTTC | CASSFGRRLYNEQFF
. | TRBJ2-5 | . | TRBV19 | TGTACCAGTAGAAAAACTCAGGGGTCGGAGACCCAGTACTTC | CTSRKTQGSETQYF
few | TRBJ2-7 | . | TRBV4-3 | TGCGCCAGCAGCCACCGACTAGCAGGGGAGCTTACGTTCTCCTACGAGCAGTACTTC | CASSHRLAGELTFSYEQYF
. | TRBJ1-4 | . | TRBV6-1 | TGTGCCAGCAATAGCGACAGTCGGAATGAAAAACTGTTTTTT | CASNSDSRNEKLFF
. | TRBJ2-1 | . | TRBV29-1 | TGCAGCGTTGAAGATGCTCTGAGGGCTACCTACAATGAGCAGTTCTTC | CSVEDALRATYNEQFF
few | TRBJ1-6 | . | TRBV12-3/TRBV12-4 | TGTGCCAGCAGTTTCGGGTCAGGCGGAGGATCACCCCTCCACTTT | CASSFGSGGGSPLHF
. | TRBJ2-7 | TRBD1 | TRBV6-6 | TGTGCCAGCAGTAAGGATAACAGGGGTGGCTACGAGCAGTACTTC | CASSKDNRGGYEQYF
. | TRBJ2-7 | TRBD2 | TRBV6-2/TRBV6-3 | TGTGCCAGCAGTACCGGGACTAGCGGGGGCTTCTCCTACGAGCAGTACTTC | CASSTGTSGGFSYEQYF
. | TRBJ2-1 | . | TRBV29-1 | TGCAGCGTTGAAGACCCTTCTGCCGGGGGATCCTCCTACAATGAGCAGTTCTTC | CSVEDPSAGGSSYNEQFF
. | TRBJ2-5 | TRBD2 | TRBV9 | TGTGCCAGCAGCGCGGGACTAGCGGGGGCCAGGTTTCAAGAGACCCAGTACTTC | CASSAGLAGARFQETQYF
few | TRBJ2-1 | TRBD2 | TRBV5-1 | TGCGCCAGCAGCCGAGGGCCGGGACTAGCTGGGGATGAGCAGTTCTTC | CASSRGPGLAGDEQFF
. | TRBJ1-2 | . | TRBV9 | TGTGCCAGCAGCGTAGCTGTCGAGGGCTTGTATTATGGCTACACCTTC | CASSVAVEGLYYGYTF
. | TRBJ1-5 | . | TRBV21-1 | TGTGCCACCCTGGACAGGGATCAGCCCCAGCATTTT | CATLDRDQPQHF
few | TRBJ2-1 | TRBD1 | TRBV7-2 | TGTGCCAGCACCCAAGCCGGGACAGCGTACAATGAGCAGTTCTTC | CASTQAGTAYNEQFF
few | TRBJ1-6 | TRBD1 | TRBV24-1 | TGTGCCCCCACTCGGGACAGGGGAGATTCACCCCTCCACTTT | CAPTRDRGDSPLHF
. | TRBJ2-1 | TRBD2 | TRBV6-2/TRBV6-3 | TGTGCCAGCACCTACCCGGGGGGGATGGTGGATGAGCAGTTCTTC | CASTYPGGMVDEQFF
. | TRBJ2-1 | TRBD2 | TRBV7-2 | TGTGCCAGCAGCTTAGTAGCGGGAGTCCGGCCAAGCAATGAGCAGTTCTTC | CASSLVAGVRPSNEQFF
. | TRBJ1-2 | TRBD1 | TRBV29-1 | TGCAGCGTTGCTAAGGACAGGGAGGATGGCTACACCTTC | CSVAKDREDGYTF
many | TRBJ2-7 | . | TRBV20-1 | TGCAGTGCTAGAAACCCCTTGGAGTCGGCCTACGAGCAGTACTTC | CSARNPLESAYEQYF
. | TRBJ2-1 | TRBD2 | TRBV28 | TGTGCCAGCAGTTTTTTCGCTGGCGGGAGCGATGAGCAGTTCTTC | CASSFFAGGSDEQFF
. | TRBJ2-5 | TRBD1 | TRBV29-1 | TGCAGCGTAAGACAGGGGGCTAAGGCGGAGACCCAGTACTTC | CSVRQGAKAETQYF
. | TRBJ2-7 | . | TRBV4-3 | TGCGCCAGCAGCCAAGCGCCAGGGGCGTACGAGCAGTACTTC | CASSQAPGAYEQYF
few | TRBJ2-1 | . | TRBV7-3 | TGTGCCTGCAGCTCCCCGCTACACAATGAGCAGTTCTTC | CACSSPLHNEQFF